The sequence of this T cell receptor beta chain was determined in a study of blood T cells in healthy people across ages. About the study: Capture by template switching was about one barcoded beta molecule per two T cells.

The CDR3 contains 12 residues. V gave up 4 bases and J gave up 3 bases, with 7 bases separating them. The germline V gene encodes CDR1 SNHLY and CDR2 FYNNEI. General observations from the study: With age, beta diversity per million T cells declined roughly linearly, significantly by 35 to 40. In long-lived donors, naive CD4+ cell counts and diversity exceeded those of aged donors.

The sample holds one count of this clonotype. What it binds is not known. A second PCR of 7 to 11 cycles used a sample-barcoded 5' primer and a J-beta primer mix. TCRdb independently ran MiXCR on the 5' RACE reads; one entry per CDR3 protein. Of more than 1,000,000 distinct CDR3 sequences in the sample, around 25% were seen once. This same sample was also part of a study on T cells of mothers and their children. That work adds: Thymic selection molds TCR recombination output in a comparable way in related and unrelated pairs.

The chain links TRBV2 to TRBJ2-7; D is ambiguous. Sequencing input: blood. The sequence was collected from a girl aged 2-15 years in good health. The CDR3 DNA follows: TGTGCCAGCAGTGTTCAGGACTACGAGCAGTACTTC. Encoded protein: CASSVQDYEQYF.